A selection of T cell receptor beta chains follows, all from one sample in a study of control samples from healthy donors and cancer patients. Produced via immunoSEQ multiplex PCR; TCRdb's table is partial and in-frame only. The sample yields 90,000 to 110,000 clones, about nine tenths seen once. Sequencing used blood. The receptors originated from a human donor in good health. The donor label of this sample is uncertain. Each CDR3 is given with its conserved first and last residue. Fields, in order: CDR3 DNA, CDR3 protein, clone size, J gene, V gene, D gene. D genes are given only for firm matches. Clone size is given for some rows only: seen once, a few or many times, or a class if the clone is expanded.

TGTGCCAGCAGAGTAGGTAGTGGCAATCAGCCCCAGCATTTT	CASRVGSGNQPQHF	.	TRBJ1-5	TRBV6-5	.
TGTGCCAGCAGCTCGGCGGGTAAGGGCACAGATACGCAGTATTTT	CASSSAGKGTDTQYF	.	TRBJ2-3	TRBV5-6	.
TGTGCCAGCAGTCTAATCGGGACAGGGGGTCCCGAGCAGTACTTC	CASSLIGTGGPEQYF	.	TRBJ2-7	TRBV27	TRBD1
TGTGCCACCCATTTCGGGGGAAACACCGGGGAGCTGTTTTTT	CATHFGGNTGELFF	.	TRBJ2-2	TRBV6-5	.
TGTGCCAGCAGTTTCGGTGGGAGGGGTTCACCCCTCCACTTT	CASSFGGRGSPLHF	once	TRBJ1-6	TRBV27	.
TGTGCCAGCTCACCGATACAGGGGTTTGGCACTGAAGCTTTCTTT	CASSPIQGFGTEAFF	.	TRBJ1-1	TRBV18	TRBD1
TGTGCCAGCTCACCATCAAAAGGTTCTGGAAACACCATATATTTT	CASSPSKGSGNTIYF	.	TRBJ1-3	TRBV18	.
TGCGCCAGCACCATGGAACAGCAGCGGAATGAGCAGTTCTTC	CASTMEQQRNEQFF	.	TRBJ2-1	TRBV10-1	.
TGTGCCAGCAGCGGTCCGGCGGGGACCCCCCCCGAGCAGTACTTC	CASSGPAGTPPEQYF	.	TRBJ2-7	TRBV25-1	.
TGTGCCAGCAGTTTCGGCATGAACACTGAAGCTTTCTTT	CASSFGMNTEAFF	.	TRBJ1-1	TRBV12-3/TRBV12-4	.
TGTGCCATCTCCCAGACAGAGAACACTGAAGCTTTCTTT	CAISQTENTEAFF	.	TRBJ1-1	TRBV10-3	.
TGTGCCAGCAGCGGGGGACCGTTATATGGCTACACCTTC	CASSGGPLYGYTF	.	TRBJ1-2	TRBV5-6	.